The 25 T cell receptor beta chains reported below all come from one sample, sequenced in a study of blood T cell repertoires in COVID-19. This table comes from immunoSEQ multiplex PCR, and its TCRdb copy is limited to in-frame clones, with some not included. The data hold some 250,000 clones, with about 91% observed a single time. The specimen sequenced was PBMCs or T cells enriched from blood (not recorded which). The origin of the receptors is a human donor in a cohort exposed to, infected with or recovered from COVID-19 (not recorded which). The donor label of this sample is uncertain.

In this sample, this clone turned up many times. The V gene is TRBV20-1, the J gene TRBJ2-1; a possible D gene is TRBD2 (5 bases). Germline CDR1 reads DFQATT; CDR2 reads SNEGSKA (reference sequence). V was clipped by 5 bases and J by 10 bases, with 12 bases between them. CDR3 length: 11 amino acids. In DNA form, the CDR3 reads TGCAGTGCTGCCCCGCTAGCAGAGCAGTTCTTC. This codes for CSAAPLAEQFF.

V and J are TRBV2 and TRBJ1-1; D remains unclear. The CDR3 has 14 amino acids. Germline V gene data show CDR1 as SNHLY and CDR2 as FYNNEI. V shed 6 bases and J shed 8 bases, with 19 bases lying between them. The CDR3 DNA reads as TGTGCCAGCAGGCCCGTCCTCTTCAGTTACGAAGCTTTCTTT. Residues: CASRPVLFSYEAFF.

The rearrangement joins TRBV11-3 to TRBJ1-5, with a possible D match to TRBD1 (6 bases). Trimming removed 1 base from V and 4 bases from J, with 14 bases in between. The CDR3 covers 16 residues. CDR1 and CDR2 from the germline V gene are SGHNT and YENEEA. The chain's CDR3 is CASSLGIRGVNQPQHF. The CDR3 nucleotides are TGTGCCAGCAGCTTAGGTATCAGGGGCGTTAATCAGCCCCAGCATTTT.

Worth noting for this clone: The sample holds other DNA sequences that translate to the same CDR3. The chain joins TRBV5-1 to TRBJ1-2; D possibly corresponds to TRBD1 (6 bases). Trimming stripped 0 bases from V and 6 bases from J, with 6 bases between. Germline V lookup: CDR1 SGHRS, CDR2 YFSETQ. This CDR3 has 12 residues. For the CDR3, the DNA is TGCGCCAGCAGCTTGGACAGGGATGGCTACACCTTC. It specifies CASSLDRDGYTF.

The gene calls are TRBV11-2 and TRBJ1-1; no firm D call. This CDR3 contains 13 residues. Germline CDR1 and CDR2: SGHAT and FQNNGV. Deletions cut 3 bases from V and 6 bases from J, with 11 bases between. The CDR3 here is CASSFEGPAEAFF. CDR3 nucleotides: TGTGCCAGCAGCTTTGAGGGCCCCGCTGAAGCTTTCTTT. The full variable domain, its missing parts supplied by reference TRBV11-2 and TRBJ1-1, is EAGVAQSPRYKIIEKRQSVAFWCNPISGHATLYWYQQILGQGPKLLIQFQNNGVVDDSQLPKDRFSAERLKGVDSTLKIQPAKLEDSAVYLCASSFEGPAEAFFGQGTRLTVV.

The rearrangement joins TRBV12-3 or TRBV12-4 to TRBJ2-5; maybe TRBD1 (6 bases). The CDR3 runs to 13 residues. Between the trimmed V and J ends, which lost 2 bases and 5 bases, there was a span of 9 bases. Here the CDR3 DNA reads TGTGCCAGCAGTTTACAAAGGGGGGAGACCCAGTACTTC. Encoded protein: CASSLQRGETQYF.

V usage is TRBV30 and J usage is TRBJ1-5; a possible D gene is TRBD1 (5 bases). There are 12 residues in the CDR3. Germline V gene data show CDR1 as GTSNPN and CDR2 as SVGIG (reference sequence). Trimming pared 4 bases from V and 6 bases from J, leaving 10 bases between. CDR3 DNA sequence: TGTGCCTGGAATCAGGGTGTTCAGCCCCAGCATTTT. Translation: CAWNQGVQPQHF.

This clone has a handful of counts. The V and J genes are TRBV5-1 and TRBJ2-7; 11 nucleotides agree with TRBD1. The CDR3 is 16 residues long. The J segment lost 0 bases and the V segment lost 4 bases, leaving 6 bases of the junction unmatched. From germline, CDR1 is SGHRS and CDR2 YFSETQ. CDR3: CASSPGTGGSSYEQYF. The CDR3 DNA follows: TGCGCCAGCAGCCCAGGGACAGGGGGGAGCTCCTACGAGCAGTACTTC.

The rearrangement joins TRBV18 to TRBJ1-2, with D perhaps matching TRBD1 (6 bases). Germline CDR1 and CDR2: KGHSH and LQKENI. The ends were cut back, 0 bases at V and 0 bases at J, with 11 bases in the middle. The CDR3 runs 16 residues. CDR3 region: CASSPPERGSNYGYTF. CDR3 nucleotides: TGTGCCAGCTCACCACCGGAAAGGGGGTCTAACTATGGCTACACCTTC.

This chain connects TRBV4-1 to TRBJ1-3, with a possible D match to TRBD1 (5 bases). CDR1 is MGHRA and CDR2 is YSYEKL in the germline V gene. V was pared by 0 bases and J by 0 bases, with 15 bases between. This CDR3 has 18 amino acids. In DNA form, the CDR3 reads TGCGCCAGCAGCCAAGATTCTTCCGGGGACTACTCTGGAAACACCATATATTTT. Protein sequence: CASSQDSSGDYSGNTIYF.

A single count supports this clone. V and J are TRBV5-5 and TRBJ1-6; D is undetermined. Germline CDR1 reads SGHKS; CDR2 reads YYEKEE (reference sequence). The V and J ends lost 3 bases and 7 bases respectively, with 14 bases between them. The CDR3 is made up of 15 amino acids. CDR3 protein: CASSSAGLPNSPLHF. In DNA form, the CDR3 reads TGTGCCAGCAGCTCCGCGGGCCTTCCCAATTCACCCCTCCACTTT.

The rearrangement uses TRBV19 and TRBJ1-2, with TRBD1 as a possible D gene (6 bases). V was shortened by 5 bases and J by 4 bases, with 14 bases between the two germline ends. There are 14 residues in the CDR3. Germline assignment: CDR1 LNHDA and CDR2 SQIVND (reference sequence). The CDR3 loop reads CASSVPGARYGYTF. CDR3 coding DNA: TGTGCCAGTAGTGTTCCAGGGGCGCGCTATGGCTACACCTTC.

The CDR3 DNA reads TGTGCCAGTAGTCATACAGGGGCCTCTGGAAACACCATATATTTT. Its protein product is CASSHTGASGNTIYF. V usage is TRBV19 and J usage is TRBJ1-3; 7 bases agree with TRBD1. CDR3 length: 15 amino acids. V lost 5 bases and J lost 0; bases outside the gene matches: 4. The V gene's germline CDR1 is LNHDA and CDR2 SQIVND (reference sequence).

This clone showed up just once. J is TRBJ1-2 and V is TRBV19; TRBD1 aligns across 9 bases. Germline CDR1 and CDR2: LNHDA and SQIVND (reference sequence). V lost 4 bases and J lost 6; bases outside the gene matches: 6. The CDR3 has 14 amino acids. The CDR3, as DNA: TGTGCCAGTAGTAGACCGGGACAGGGCCATGGCTACACCTTC. Residues: CASSRPGQGHGYTF.

This chain links TRBV19 with TRBJ1-4; 9 positions match TRBD1. Germline V lookup: CDR1 LNHDA, CDR2 SQIVND (reference sequence). V lost 5 bases and J lost 7; bases outside the gene matches: 8. The CDR3 sequence is 15 residues long. DNA for the CDR3: TGTGCCAGTAGTCTGATACAGGGGGCGGGTGAAAAACTGTTTTTT. The encoded protein is CASSLIQGAGEKLFF.

The rearrangement uses TRBV3-1 (or the pseudogene TRBV3-2) and TRBJ2-5, with TRBD1 matching 9 bases. Germline V lookup: CDR1 LGHDT, CDR2 YNNKEL (reference sequence). The CDR3 contains 15 residues. V was pared by 0 bases and J by 5 bases, with 4 bases of the junction left unmatched. The CDR3 spells CASSQEGTGMETQYF. CDR3 nucleotide sequence: TGTGCCAGCAGCCAAGAAGGGACAGGGATGGAGACCCAGTACTTC.

The chain employs TRBV5-1 and TRBJ1-2; 7 nucleotides line up with TRBD1. V trimming: 0 bases; J trimming: 6 bases; junction bases outside the gene matches: 5. The CDR3 extends over 14 amino acids. Looked up from germline, CDR1 is SGHRS and CDR2 is YFSETQ. CDR3 region: CASSLEAGGDGYTF. Written as DNA, the CDR3 is TGCGCCAGCAGCTTGGAGGCAGGGGGAGATGGCTACACCTTC.

The chain links TRBV4-1 to TRBJ2-1, with D maybe TRBD1 (5 bases). The CDR3 runs 16 residues. V was cut by 1 base and J by 7 bases, with 17 bases left in between. Germline V lookup: CDR1 MGHRA, CDR2 YSYEKL. CDR3 DNA: TGCGCCAGCAGCCAAGGGCAGGGATTGCCAGGGAATGAGCAGTTCTTC. Protein product: CASSQGQGLPGNEQFF.

Only one count was recorded for this clone. The chain uses TRBV27 and TRBJ2-7, with 7 bases aligning to TRBD2. With V trimmed by 3 bases and J by 2 bases, 4 bases remained unmatched. The CDR3 totals 14 residues. Germline CDR1 reads MNHEY; CDR2 reads SMNVEV (reference sequence). The CDR3 protein is CASSLGRGAYEQYF. The CDR3 DNA reads as TGTGCCAGCAGTTTGGGACGGGGGGCCTACGAGCAGTACTTC.

For this clone: The same CDR3 is also encoded by other DNA sequences in this sample. This chain joins TRBV18 and TRBJ2-3; 9 bases match TRBD1. Germline V lookup: CDR1 KGHSH, CDR2 LQKENI. This CDR3 region has 15 residues. V lost 3 bases to trimming and J lost 1 base; unmatched junction nucleotides: 2. This CDR3 reads CASSPRDRGTDTQYF. The DNA for the CDR3 is TGTGCCAGCTCACCCCGGGACAGGGGCACAGATACGCAGTATTTT. Drawing the rest from reference TRBV18 and TRBJ2-3, the complete variable domain is NAGVMQNPRHLVRRRGQEARLRCSPMKGHSHVYWYRQLPEEGLKFMVYLQKENIIDESGMPKERFSAEFPKEGPSILRIQQVVRGDSAAYFCASSPRDRGTDTQYFGPGTRLTVL.

The chain combines TRBV30 with TRBJ1-1, with D tentatively TRBD1 (6 bases). Germline CDR1 and CDR2: GTSNPN and SVGIG (reference sequence). Trimming stripped 0 bases from V and 5 bases from J, with 13 bases between. The length of the CDR3 is 14 residues. Here the CDR3 DNA reads TGTGCCTGGAGTGTACTAGTAGACAGGACTGAAGCTTTCTTT. As protein: CAWSVLVDRTEAFF.

V usage is TRBV6-5 and J usage is TRBJ2-2; D gene ambiguous. Germline V gene data show CDR1 as MNHEY and CDR2 as SVGAGI. The germline V and J ends were trimmed by 2 bases and 3 bases, with 7 bases remaining between them. This CDR3 spans 14 amino acids. CDR3 protein: CASSYASDTGELFF. The CDR3 nucleotides read TGTGCCAGCAGTTACGCGTCCGACACCGGGGAGCTGTTTTTT.

This chain joins TRBV6-1 and TRBJ1-2; 8 nucleotides agree with TRBD1. CDR3 length: 13 residues. Germline V gives CDR1 MNHNS, CDR2 SASEGT. The V gene end was trimmed by 8 bases and the J gene end by 0 bases; junction bases not matched to a gene: 2. The CDR3 loop is CASQGASNYGYTF. CDR3 nucleotide sequence: TGTGCCAGCCAGGGGGCCTCTAACTATGGCTACACCTTC.

This sequence joins TRBV6-2 or TRBV6-3 and TRBJ2-5; perhaps TRBD1 as D (6 bases). CDR3 length: 17 residues. The germline gives CDR1 MNHEY, CDR2 SVGEGT. Deletions cut 5 bases from V and 5 bases from J, with 24 bases between. The CDR3 here is CASSSPGTSLGRETQYF. CDR3 DNA: TGTGCCAGCAGTAGTCCCGGGACATCCTTAGGACGGGAGACCCAGTACTTC.

The V gene is TRBV29-1, the J gene TRBJ2-5; D gene ambiguous. Germline CDR1 is SQVTM and CDR2 is ANQGSEA. V lost 0 bases to trimming and J lost 0 bases, with 5 bases between them. The length of the CDR3 is 13 residues. The CDR3 DNA reads TGCAGCGTTGAAGAGAGGCACCAAGAGACCCAGTACTTC. Residues: CSVEERHQETQYF.